This T cell receptor (beta chain) appears in the sequencing data of a study of a mutant IDH1 vaccine in newly diagnosed glioma. Looking at the study overall: Most patients had received both radiotherapy and temozolomide, the prior options being radiotherapy, temozolomide, or both.

Some clones are missing from TCRdb's copy, which holds only in-frame ones; the method was immunoSEQ multiplex PCR. The sample has over 40,000 clones, approximately 81% seen once. As to time point: week 35, safety follow-up. The investigators gave 300 ug of mutant IDH1 20-mer peptide in each vaccine dose, together with topical imiquimod. About this clone itself: Its specificity is not known.

The CDR3 has 15 residues. Trimming stripped 4 bases from V and 6 bases from J, with 19 bases between. The V gene's germline CDR1 is SGDLS and CDR2 YYNGEE. The V and J genes are TRBV9 and TRBJ1-2, with a possible D match to TRBD1 (5 bases). Sample: PBMCs, taken from a glioma patient whose treatment included an IDH1 peptide vaccine. The origin of this receptor is a woman between 35 and 50 years old with glioma. Some clones in this sample may be carry-over from other donors' samples. CDR3 sequence reads: CASSNHRDPGNGYTF. CDR3 DNA: TGTGCCAGCAGCAACCACCGGGACCCAGGTAATGGCTACACCTTC.